This TCR beta chain originates from a study of T cell responses to AZD1222 COVID-19 vaccine. Study-wide findings and caveats: Just a handful of people given AZD1222 tested seropositive at baseline. White British donors predominated, females outnumbered males, and clonal diversity was possibly underestimated.

Some second doses came at about 4 weeks and others at about 12 weeks; these were pooled. A remark on this clone: Its antigen is as yet unknown.

The CDR3 covers 11 residues. Germline V gene lookup returns CDR1 SEHNR and CDR2 FQNEAQ (reference sequence). With 5 bases removed from V and 12 bases from J, the gap between germline ends came to 8 bases. TCRdb's copy holds only in-frame clones and misses some; the assay was immunoSEQ multiplex PCR. The sample includes some 53,000 clones, approximately 90% of them seen just once. The source was peripheral blood, collected 28 days after the second AZD1222 dose. The chain has TRBV7-9 and TRBJ2-6; D perhaps matches TRBD2 (6 bases). This clonotype was obtained from an adult who received the AZD1222 COVID-19 vaccine. This CDR3 is CASSIGGVLTF. CDR3 sequence (DNA): TGTGCCAGCAGCATCGGGGGCGTCCTGACTTTC.